The clone carrying this TCR beta chain was seen ten or more times. The antigen is unknown. The data belong to a study of shared clonotypes between healthy human individuals. Clones were read by immunoSEQ multiplex PCR, and TCRdb kept only the in-frame ones, dropping some. Of just under 350,000 clones in the sample, roughly 70% are singletons; the top ten hold about 10%. V gave up 3 bases and J gave up 6 bases, with 11 bases separating them. The CDR3 spans 14 residues. Looked up from germline, CDR1 is KGHSH and CDR2 is LQKENI. Study-level results: Lower generation probabilities were found for non-shared clonotypes than for those shared by all four donors. Tissue TCR repertoires likely differ from these blood-only repertoires.

The rearrangement links TRBV18 to TRBJ1-4; D call uncertain. Sequencing input: memory CD4+ T cells sorted from blood. Sample subset: CD45RA-negative fraction. This TCR was recovered from a young man in good health. For the CDR3, the DNA is TGTGCCAGCTCACCTGGGCCACGCGATGAAAAACTGTTTTTT. It translates to CASSPGPRDEKLFF.